These T cell receptor beta chains were read from a single sample in a study of T-cell reconstitution after alpha-beta-depleted transplantation in children. In TCRdb, the PCR reads were re-called with MiXCR into one record per CDR3 protein. This table holds 490,000 or so distinct CDR3 sequences, approximately 13% found once. The sequencing here drew on PBMCs from the stem cell graft donor, taken from the stem cell graft. The receptor set was obtained from a human donor who donated a stem cell graft to a child with combined immunodeficiency. The CDR3 runs from the conserved cysteine through the conserved F or W. The D gene is left open where the match is weak.

.,TRBV29-1,16,TRBJ2-2,CSVATGSAEYTGELFF
TRBD1,TRBV13,14,TRBJ2-1,CASRDRGINNEQFF
TRBD1,TRBV19,19,TRBJ2-1,CANRLAGGFGTPRDNEQFF
.,TRBV7-3,15,TRBJ1-1,CASSPTGHLPTEAFF
.,TRBV12-3/TRBV12-4,14,TRBJ2-5,CASSMTFSQETQYF
.,TRBV12-3/TRBV12-4,14,TRBJ2-3,CASSFSGPTDTQYF
.,TRBV6-2/TRBV6-3,16,TRBJ2-7,CASSYSVDRTAYEQYF
TRBD2,TRBV5-1,17,TRBJ2-7,CASSGLAGGPVDYEQYF
.,TRBV20-1,14,TRBJ2-7,CSAYFLGKTYEQYF
.,TRBV6-5,16,TRBJ2-4,CASSYGTDGTKNIQYF
TRBD1,TRBV15,15,TRBJ1-6,CATSPADRPNSPLHF
TRBD2,TRBV20-1,12,TRBJ2-7,CSGLAGGHEQYF
.,TRBV18,16,TRBJ2-7,CASSELPGHSSYEQYF
.,TRBV12-3/TRBV12-4,12,TRBJ1-2,CASSFSNHGYTF
.,TRBV7-8,16,TRBJ2-3,CASSSLGGPSTDTQYF
.,TRBV28,16,TRBJ2-7,CASSRAFGTLSYEQYF
TRBD1,TRBV18,14,TRBJ2-7,CASSPPEQGNEQYF
TRBD2,TRBV28,15,TRBJ2-7,CASSSHEAGGYEQYF
TRBD2,TRBV7-9,16,TRBJ2-7,CASSRLGTSAHYEQYF
.,TRBV21-1,15,TRBJ2-7,CASSIGLGPPSEQYF
.,TRBV5-5,14,TRBJ2-2,CASSPTSRTGELFF
.,TRBV6-5,12,TRBJ2-5,CASSGGAGTQYF
TRBD2,TRBV10-3,15,TRBJ2-3,CAIALERGFTDTQYF
TRBD2,TRBV12-3/TRBV12-4,18,TRBJ2-5,CASSLGSPSGGTQETQYF
.,TRBV7-2,14,TRBJ2-1,CASSSQGGYNEQFF
.,TRBV12-3/TRBV12-4,14,TRBJ1-5,CASSSSVTNQPQHF
.,TRBV10-3,16,TRBJ2-4,CAISEPGLLAKNIQYF
TRBD2,TRBV12-3/TRBV12-4,14,TRBJ2-1,CASSFWTSGSFEFF
TRBD1,TRBV29-1,14,TRBJ2-2,CSVAGQGVSGELFF
TRBD1,TRBV12-3/TRBV12-4,18,TRBJ2-3,CASSEYVRTGGETDTQYF
.,TRBV29-1,13,TRBJ2-2,CSVEATSPGELFF
TRBD2,TRBV3-1,16,TRBJ2-3,CASSPEAAGRTDTQYF
TRBD1,TRBV29-1,14,TRBJ2-1,CSVTGTGWIGEQFF
TRBD1,TRBV4-2,15,TRBJ2-2,CASSQGGQGAGELFF
TRBD2,TRBV7-2,13,TRBJ2-5,CASLVSGAETQYF
TRBD1,TRBV6-2/TRBV6-3,14,TRBJ2-7,CASSYMDRIYEQYF
.,TRBV5-1,12,TRBJ1-2,CASRFSGDGYTF
TRBD2,TRBV29-1,14,TRBJ2-1,CSVRTSGVGNEQFF
.,TRBV7-9,14,TRBJ2-1,CASSFQSLYNEQFF
.,TRBV27,14,TRBJ2-5,CASSLFGDQETQYF
TRBD2,TRBV20-1,15,TRBJ2-3,CSASDGRTLPDTQYF
TRBD1,TRBV20-1,13,TRBJ2-1,CSLETGNGDEQFF
.,TRBV12-3/TRBV12-4,15,TRBJ2-1,CASSLAGGPYNEQFF
.,TRBV20-1,15,TRBJ2-3,CSATQRGGRTDTQYF
.,TRBV18,16,TRBJ2-2,CASSTGQFSVTGELFF
.,TRBV2,12,TRBJ1-2,CASTGARYGYTF
TRBD2,TRBV6-5,14,TRBJ2-2,CASSYSAGTGELFF
.,TRBV12-3/TRBV12-4,14,TRBJ2-7,CASSLDGIPYEQYF
.,TRBV5-1,13,TRBJ2-5,CASSVGRLETQYF
TRBD1,TRBV13,15,TRBJ2-7,CASSFRQGWVYEQYF
TRBD2,TRBV24-1,15,TRBJ2-2,CATSAVGLAAGELFF
TRBD2,TRBV10-3,15,TRBJ2-5,CAISNLAGAEETQYF
.,TRBV12-3/TRBV12-4,12,TRBJ2-7,CASSQEGNEQYF